This section outlines one T cell receptor (beta chain) sequence together with its context. Antigen: not known. The CDR3 totals 16 residues. Germline V gives CDR1 MNHNS, CDR2 SASEGT. Trimming removed 0 bases from V and 8 bases from J, with 19 bases in between. The sample comes from a study of cytomegalovirus exposure and HLA in healthy donors. Study-level findings and limits: Links to common viral pathogens appeared, in a later analysis, for several of the most significant clusters. A few chains linked to CMV were shown in vitro to be specific for CMV antigens. Per a later analysis, HLA-associated TCR beta chains showed more clonal expansion than other, equally common TCR beta chains.

The PCR had 60 Vbeta and 13 Jbeta primers. Generated by immunoSEQ multiplex PCR, the TCRdb table keeps only in-frame clones and is missing some. This sample has 150,000 or so clones, with 75% to 80% found just once. The J gene is TRBJ1-2, the V gene TRBV6-1, with D possibly TRBD1 on 5 matching bases. The TCR comes from a woman between 45 and 60 years old in good health and CMV-seropositive. Sample: PBMCs. The CDR3 reads CASSEAGQWGLGGYTF. Here the CDR3 DNA reads TGTGCCAGCAGTGAAGCAGGGCAGTGGGGACTTGGAGGCTACACCTTC.